Below are 32 T cell receptor beta chains sequenced from a single sample in a study of graft-versus-host responses after intestinal transplantation. The antigens for these receptors are not known. The method was immunoSEQ multiplex PCR; TCRdb's version includes in-frame clones alone and lacks a portion of them. The table records roughly 70,000 clones, 84% of them present only once. The specimen comprised unstimulated CD4+ T cells sorted from spleen or lymph node cells, sampled before transplant. The source of these receptors is a human donor who was the organ donor for an intestinal transplant.

V and J are TRBV11-3 and TRBJ1-1; perhaps TRBD1 as D (6 bases). The CDR3 sequence is 12 residues long. V gave up 5 bases and J gave up 3 bases, with 7 bases separating them. Looked up from germline, CDR1 is SGHNT and CDR2 is YENEEA. The CDR3 here is CASSKGDTEAFF. The CDR3 region has the DNA TGTGCCAGCAGCAAGGGGGACACTGAAGCTTTCTTT.

V and J are TRBV11-2 and TRBJ1-2; D unresolved. The germline V and J ends were trimmed by 3 bases and 7 bases, with 18 bases remaining between them. Germline assignment: CDR1 SGHAT and CDR2 FQNNGV. The CDR3 sequence is 15 residues long. The CDR3: CASSFDPNLNGGYTF. The DNA of the CDR3 is TGTGCCAGCAGCTTCGATCCCAACCTAAACGGTGGCTACACCTTC.

This clone has more than one count but fewer than ten. DNA of the CDR3: TGTGCCAGTAGTATACCAGGAAAGGTGGGCGGCTACACCTTC. Amino acid sequence: CASSIPGKVGGYTF. The chain combines TRBV19 with TRBJ1-2; D uncertain. Germline lookup yields CDR1 LNHDA and CDR2 SQIVND (reference sequence). The V end was cut by 2 bases, the J end by 8 bases, with 15 bases between. CDR3 length equals 14 residues. Full variable domain (rest looked up from reference TRBV19 and TRBJ1-2): DGGITQSPKYLFRKEGQNVTLSCEQNLNHDAMYWYRQDPGQGLRLIYYSQIVNDFQKGDIAEGYSVSREKKESFPLTVTSAQKNPTAFYLCASSIPGKVGGYTFGSGTRLTVV.

This clone was found once. The chain recombines TRBV2 with TRBJ2-6; D gene unclear. Trimming cost V 6 bases and J 12 bases, with 9 bases left between them. Germline V gene sequence: CDR1 SNHLY, CDR2 FYNNEI. The CDR3 spans 11 residues. The CDR3 spells CASRGAGVLTF. CDR3 sequence (DNA): TGTGCCAGCAGAGGAGCCGGCGTCCTGACTTTC. The full variable domain, with the rest looked up from reference TRBV2 and TRBJ2-6, is EPEVTQTPSHQVTQMGQEVILRCVPISNHLYFYWYRQILGQKVEFLVSFYNNEISEKSEIFDDQFSVERPDGSNFTLKIRSTKLEDSAMYFCASRGAGVLTFGAGSRLTVL.

This chain uses TRBV9 with TRBJ1-2; D is ambiguous. Trimming stripped 0 bases from V and 2 bases from J, with 5 bases between. The CDR3 is made up of 13 amino acids. The germline V gene encodes CDR1 SGDLS and CDR2 YYNGEE. The CDR3 coding sequence is TGTGCCAGCAGCGTAGACAACAACTATGGCTACACCTTC. This encodes CASSVDNNYGYTF. The full variable domain, rest sourced from reference TRBV9 and TRBJ1-2, is DSGVTQTPKHLITATGQRVTLRCSPRSGDLSVYWYQQSLDQGLQFLIQYYNGEERAKGNILERFSAQQFPDLHSELNLSSLELGDSALYFCASSVDNNYGYTFGSGTRLTVV.

V and J are TRBV7-9 and TRBJ2-2; 8 bases agree with TRBD2. This CDR3 spans 17 amino acids. J lost 4 bases, V lost 4 bases, and 11 bases had no gene match. Looked up from germline, CDR1 is SEHNR and CDR2 is FQNEAQ (reference sequence). The CDR3 bases are TGTGCCAGCAGCTCCCACCAAAATCTAGCGGGCACCGGGGAGCTGTTTTTT. Protein sequence: CASSSHQNLAGTGELFF.

The chain recombines TRBV10-3 with TRBJ2-1; the D gene is possibly TRBD2 (6 bases). V lost 11 bases, J lost 6 bases, and 11 bases lay in between. This CDR3 is built from 11 residues. Germline lookup yields CDR1 ENHRY and CDR2 SYGVKD. CDR3 DNA: TGTGCCTCTCGGGGGAGCAATGAGCAGTTCTTC. This encodes CASRGSNEQFF.

The gene calls are TRBV2 and TRBJ1-2, with D uncertain. CDR1 and CDR2 (germline): SNHLY, FYNNEI. V was shortened by 0 bases and J by 8 bases, with 10 bases between the two germline ends. The CDR3 loop spans 13 amino acids. The CDR3 here is CASSEARTGGYTF. The DNA of the CDR3 is TGTGCCAGCAGTGAAGCCCGGACTGGGGGCTACACCTTC.

The J gene is TRBJ1-5, the V gene TRBV18, with TRBD1 as a possible D gene (5 bases). The germline V gene has CDR1 KGHSH and CDR2 LQKENI. CDR3 length: 14 amino acids. Trimming cost V 2 bases and J 1 base, with 6 bases left between them. CDR3 region: CASSPGGSNQPQHF. The CDR3 coding sequence is TGTGCCAGCTCACCAGGGGGGAGCAATCAGCCCCAGCATTTT. Filled out from reference TRBV18 and TRBJ1-5, the complete variable domain reads NAGVMQNPRHLVRRRGQEARLRCSPMKGHSHVYWYRQLPEEGLKFMVYLQKENIIDESGMPKERFSAEFPKEGPSILRIQQVVRGDSAAYFCASSPGGSNQPQHFGDGTRLSIL.

CDR3 in amino acids: CASSLLAGGEQYV. DNA of the CDR3: TGTGCCAGCAGCTTACTAGCGGGGGGCGAGCAGTACGTC. J is TRBJ2-7 and V is TRBV11-1; TRBD2 matches 11 bases. The junction had 0 bases not matched to a gene; V was cut back by 2 bases and J by 6 bases. Germline V gene data show CDR1 as SGHAT and CDR2 as FQDESV (reference sequence). CDR3 length equals 13 residues.

The chain links TRBV28 to TRBJ2-3; TRBD2 agrees at 10 bases. Germline V gives CDR1 MDHEN, CDR2 SYDVKM. Trimming removed 10 bases from V and 6 bases from J; junction bases left unmatched: 16. The CDR3 is 16 amino acids. CDR3 nucleotide sequence: TGTGCCACCATGAGGGGTAGCGGGGGGAGTGGGGATACGCAGTATTTT. Protein sequence: CATMRGSGGSGDTQYF.

The V and J genes are TRBV7-2 and TRBJ1-1; 10 positions match TRBD1. Unmatched junction bases numbered 5, after V lost 2 bases and J lost 5 bases. The CDR3 consists of 15 residues. From germline, CDR1 is SGHTA and CDR2 FQGNSA. The CDR3 DNA is TGTGCCAGCAGCTTACAAGACAGGGGGCATACTGAAGCTTTCTTT. This translates into CASSLQDRGHTEAFF. Together with reference TRBV7-2 and TRBJ1-1, the CDR3 gives the full variable domain: GAGVSQSPSNKVTEKGKDVELRCDPISGHTALYWYRQSLGQGLEFLIYFQGNSAPDKSGLPSDRFSAERTGGSVSTLTIQRTQQEDSAVYLCASSLQDRGHTEAFFGQGTRLTVV.

V is TRBV28 and J is TRBJ2-7; the match to TRBD2 covers 7 bases. Trimming cost V 8 bases and J 4 bases; bases outside gene matches: 8. CDR1 is MDHEN, CDR2 SYDVKM, per germline. CDR3 size: 13 residues. CDR3 coding DNA: TGTGCCAGCGGAAGCGGGGCGACATACGAGCAGTACGTC. Translation gives CASGSGATYEQYV.

The chain recombines TRBV7-2 with TRBJ2-3; 12 nucleotides match TRBD2. V lost 5 bases and J lost 6; bases outside the gene matches: 15. Germline loops: CDR1 SGHTA, CDR2 FQGNSA. This CDR3 region has 18 residues. This CDR3 is CASSLEFWGTSGSDTQYF. The CDR3 nucleotides read TGTGCCAGCAGCCTGGAGTTTTGGGGGACTAGCGGGTCGGATACGCAGTATTTT.

The rearrangement joins TRBV30 to TRBJ1-1; tentative D call: TRBD1 (6 bases). The CDR3 is 11 residues long. The germline CDR1 and CDR2 sequences are GTSNPN and SVGIG (reference sequence). V was clipped by 3 bases and J by 11 bases, with 13 bases between them. The CDR3 sequence: CAWSPSQGAFF. The CDR3 DNA reads as TGTGCCTGGAGCCCAAGCCAGGGGGCTTTCTTT.

Here the CDR3 DNA reads TGTGCCAGCGCCGGGACAGCCTATAATTCACCCCTCCACTTT. This translates into CASAGTAYNSPLHF. The chain links TRBV19 to TRBJ1-6; 7 nucleotides align to TRBD1. Per the germline V gene, CDR1 is LNHDA and CDR2 is SQIVND (reference sequence). V trimming: 9 bases; J trimming: 2 bases; junction bases outside the gene matches: 4. The CDR3 spans 14 residues.

This chain's CDR3 is CASSKVDRGQGYTF. In DNA form, the CDR3 reads TGTGCCAGCAGCAAAGTCGACAGGGGGCAAGGCTACACCTTC. V gene TRBV21-1 combines with J gene TRBJ1-2; the table's D call of TRBD1 was not tested on the DNA. TRBV21-1 counts as a pseudogene. The CDR3 is 14 amino acids.

The chain recombines TRBV7-2 with TRBJ1-6, with 7 bases lining up with TRBD1. CDR3 size: 17 residues. The V gene end was trimmed by 0 bases and the J gene end by 7 bases; junction bases not matched to a gene: 9. The V gene's germline CDR1 is SGHTA and CDR2 FQGNSA. The CDR3 bases are TGTGCCAGCAGCTTAGCGAGTACAGGGGTTTTAAATTCACCCCTCCACTTT. Amino acid sequence: CASSLASTGVLNSPLHF. Based on the CDR3 plus reference TRBV7-2 and TRBJ1-6, the full variable domain is GAGVSQSPSNKVTEKGKDVELRCDPISGHTALYWYRQSLGQGLEFLIYFQGNSAPDKSGLPSDRFSAERTGGSVSTLTIQRTQQEDSAVYLCASSLASTGVLNSPLHFGNGTRLTVT.

This clone was picked up a small number of times. The chain couples TRBV7-9 to TRBJ1-6; D gene ambiguous. The V end was cut by 5 bases, the J end by 7 bases, with 18 bases between. CDR1 is SEHNR and CDR2 is FQNEAQ in the germline V gene (reference sequence). There are 16 residues in the CDR3. CDR3: CASSTKLSSSNSPLHF. CDR3 nucleotides: TGTGCCAGCAGCACTAAACTCAGCTCTTCGAATTCACCCCTCCACTTT.

The chain joins TRBV11-2 to TRBJ1-2; D unresolved. This CDR3 comprises 16 residues. Trimming pared 4 bases from V and 4 bases from J, leaving 19 bases between. In germline, CDR1 is SGHAT, CDR2 FQNNGV. CDR3 nucleotide sequence: TGTGCCAGCAGCTACCACCGAGGTGAAGTGGGCTATGGCTACACCTTC. Translation: CASSYHRGEVGYGYTF.

This rearrangement joins TRBV19 to TRBJ2-7, with D possibly being TRBD1 (5 bases). Trimming took 6 bases from V and 1 from J, leaving 10 bases between them. The V gene's germline CDR1 is LNHDA and CDR2 SQIVND (reference sequence). The CDR3 is 13 amino acids. DNA for the CDR3: TGTGCCAGTAGCCAAAAGGGGTCCTACGAGCAGTACGTC. This encodes CASSQKGSYEQYV.

The V and J genes are TRBV5-4 and TRBJ2-2, with D possibly TRBD2 on 6 matching bases. The CDR3 has 16 residues. V lost 4 bases and J lost 4, with 17 bases in between. Germline CDR1 reads SGHNT; CDR2 reads YYREEE (reference sequence). The CDR3 loop reads CASSGGAGGSTGELFF. The CDR3 DNA reads TGTGCCAGCAGCGGAGGGGCAGGAGGTAGCACCGGGGAGCTGTTTTTT.

The chain links TRBV15 to TRBJ1-1, with D uncertain. The V end was cut by 6 bases, the J end by 0 bases, with 5 bases between. Germline V gene lookup returns CDR1 LNHNV and CDR2 YYDKDF (reference sequence). The CDR3 loop spans 12 amino acids. CDR3 nucleotides: TGTGCCACCAGATACATGAACACTGAAGCTTTCTTT. Translated, it gives CATRYMNTEAFF.

The chain combines TRBV28 with TRBJ1-4, with TRBD1 identical over 7 bases. The CDR3 length is 15 residues. The ends lost 5 bases at V and 10 bases at J; junction bases unmatched: 13. The germline gives CDR1 MDHEN, CDR2 SYDVKM. The DNA for the CDR3 is TGTGCCAGCAGTCTCTGGGACAGCGGCCTCCGAAAACTGTTTTTT. Its protein is CASSLWDSGLRKLFF.

This clone showed up just once. The gene calls are TRBV28 and TRBJ1-2; no definite D call. The CDR3 runs 17 residues. The germline gives CDR1 MDHEN, CDR2 SYDVKM. V was shortened by 4 bases and J by 2 bases, with 20 bases between the two germline ends. The CDR3 nucleotides read TGTGCCAGCAGTTCCCCCCCGAGTGGGAGAGGCAACTATGGCTACACCTTC. Amino acids: CASSSPPSGRGNYGYTF.

The chain is built from TRBV28 and TRBJ1-2; tentative D call: TRBD1 (6 bases). Germline CDR1 reads MDHEN; CDR2 reads SYDVKM. The CDR3 length is 15 residues. Trimming took off 4 bases at V and 4 bases at J, with 16 bases between the two ends. The CDR3 spells CASSSQGLSGYGYTF. CDR3 DNA sequence: TGTGCCAGCAGTTCACAGGGTTTGTCTGGCTATGGCTACACCTTC.

This rearrangement joins TRBV7-8 to TRBJ1-2, with D possibly matching TRBD1 (5 bases). Germline values: CDR1 SGHVS, CDR2 FQNEAQ. The germline V and J ends were trimmed by 5 bases and 8 bases, with 24 bases remaining between them. CDR3 length: 16 amino acids. The CDR3 coding sequence is TGTGCCAGCAGCCGTACGATAGCAGGGCCCTTAACGGGCTACACCTTC. Its translation: CASSRTIAGPLTGYTF.

This sequence joins TRBV2 and TRBJ1-5; 9 bases match TRBD1. V gave up 4 bases and J gave up 2 bases; unmatched junction bases: 3. The germline gives CDR1 SNHLY, CDR2 FYNNEI. CDR3 size: 15 residues. DNA for the CDR3: TGTGCCAGCAGTGGTAGGACAGGGGGCAATCAGCCCCAGCATTTT. Encoded protein: CASSGRTGGNQPQHF.

The chain links TRBV9 to TRBJ1-1; no clear D. There are 16 residues in the CDR3. Between the trimmed V and J ends, which lost 0 bases and 0 bases, there was a span of 12 bases. Looked up from germline, CDR1 is SGDLS and CDR2 is YYNGEE. The CDR3 loop reads CASSVVSGTMNTEAFF. CDR3 DNA: TGTGCCAGCAGCGTAGTCTCAGGAACGATGAACACTGAAGCTTTCTTT. Using reference TRBV9 and TRBJ1-1 for the parts outside the CDR3, the full variable domain is DSGVTQTPKHLITATGQRVTLRCSPRSGDLSVYWYQQSLDQGLQFLIQYYNGEERAKGNILERFSAQQFPDLHSELNLSSLELGDSALYFCASSVVSGTMNTEAFFGQGTRLTVV.

The chain joins TRBV18 to TRBJ2-7, with 10 bases that match TRBD2. Germline CDR1 reads KGHSH; CDR2 reads LQKENI. After removal of 4 bases from V and 4 bases from J, the junction contained 7 bases not matched to a gene. CDR3 size: 15 residues. The CDR3 spells CASSLLGTSVYEQYV. Here the CDR3 DNA reads TGTGCCAGCTCACTCCTCGGGACTAGCGTTTACGAGCAGTACGTC.

V gene TRBV9 combines with J gene TRBJ2-1, with D maybe TRBD2 (7 bases). V shed 3 bases and J shed 0 bases, with 13 bases lying between them. CDR1 and CDR2 from the germline V gene are SGDLS and YYNGEE. The CDR3 covers 16 residues. The CDR3 coding sequence is TGTGCCAGCAGCGGGAGGGGGGGAAGCTCCTACAATGAGCAGTTCTTC. Its protein is CASSGRGGSSYNEQFF.

The chain couples TRBV27 to TRBJ2-2, with 10 bases that match TRBD2. The junction had 5 bases not matched to a gene; V was cut back by 6 bases and J by 1 base. This CDR3 has 16 amino acids. Germline V CDR1 and CDR2: MNHEY, SMNVEV (reference sequence). The CDR3 is CASRPTSGVNTGELFF. As DNA, the CDR3 is TGTGCCAGCAGACCAACTAGCGGGGTGAACACCGGGGAGCTGTTTTTT.